Sequencing of this TCR beta chain was carried out in a study of T cell responses to AZD1222 COVID-19 vaccine. Regarding the study as a whole: Along spike, vaccine-associated CD4 TCRs were found throughout, with dominance at 160-218 and 743-854. Donors were largely white British and mainly female; clonal diversity was possibly underestimated. Nearly half of unique spike-specific TCRs reportedly avoided B.1.351 and B.1.1.7 mutated regions. Receipt of two AZD1222 doses was followed by a rise in Spike-specific TCR breadth and depth.

With respect to this clone: The target antigen is unknown.

Data came from immunoSEQ multiplex PCR; TCRdb stores just in-frame clones and leaves some out. The sample yields about 180,000 clones, about 93% seen once. The receptor was isolated from an adult who received the MenACWY meningococcal vaccine as a control. Specimen: peripheral blood, collected 28 days after the second dose of the MenACWY control vaccine.

The chain's CDR3 is CASSYPTLAGGTDTQYF. The CDR3 DNA reads as TGTGCCAGCAGCTATCCCACACTAGCGGGGGGGACAGATACGCAGTATTTT. The chain recombines TRBV5-4 with TRBJ2-3, with 13 bases that match TRBD2. The germline CDR1 and CDR2 sequences are SGHNT and YYREEE (reference sequence). This CDR3 contains 17 residues. J was trimmed by 3 bases and V by 3 bases; bases with no gene match: 7. The variable domain in full, with the rest retrieved from reference TRBV5-4 and TRBJ2-3, is ETGVTQSPTHLIKTRGQQVTLRCSSQSGHNTVSWYQQALGQGPQFIFQYYREEENGRGNFPPRFSGLQFPNYSSELNVNALELDDSALYLCASSYPTLAGGTDTQYFGPGTRLTVL.